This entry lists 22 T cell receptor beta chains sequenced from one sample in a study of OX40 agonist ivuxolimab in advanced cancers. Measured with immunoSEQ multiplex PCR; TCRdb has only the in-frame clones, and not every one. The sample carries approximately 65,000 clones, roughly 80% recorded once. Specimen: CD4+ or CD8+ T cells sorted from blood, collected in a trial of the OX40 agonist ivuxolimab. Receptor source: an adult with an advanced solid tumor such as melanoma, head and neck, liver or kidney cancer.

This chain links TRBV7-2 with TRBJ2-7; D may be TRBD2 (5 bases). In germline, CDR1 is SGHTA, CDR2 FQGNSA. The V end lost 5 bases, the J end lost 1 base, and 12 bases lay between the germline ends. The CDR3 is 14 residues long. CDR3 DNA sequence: TGTGCCAGCAGCCGGCGGGCGGAATCCTACGAGCAGTACTTC. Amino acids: CASSRRAESYEQYF.

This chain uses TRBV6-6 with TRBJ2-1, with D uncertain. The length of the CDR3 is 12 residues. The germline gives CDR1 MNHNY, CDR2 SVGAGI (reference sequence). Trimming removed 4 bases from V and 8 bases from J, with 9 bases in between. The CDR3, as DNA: TGTGCCAGCAGTTTGGGTTACTATGAGCAGTTCTTC. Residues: CASSLGYYEQFF.

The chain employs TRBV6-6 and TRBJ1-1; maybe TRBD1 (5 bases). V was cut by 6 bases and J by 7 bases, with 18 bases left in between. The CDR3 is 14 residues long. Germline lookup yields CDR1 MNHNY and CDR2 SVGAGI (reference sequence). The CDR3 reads CASSPHRGTVEAFF. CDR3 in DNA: TGTGCCAGCAGCCCACACCGCGGGACGGTTGAAGCTTTCTTT.

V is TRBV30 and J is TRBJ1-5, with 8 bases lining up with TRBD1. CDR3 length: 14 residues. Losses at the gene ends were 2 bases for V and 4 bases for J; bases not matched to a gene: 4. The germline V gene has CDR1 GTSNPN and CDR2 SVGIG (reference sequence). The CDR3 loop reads CAWSLGQGNQPQHF. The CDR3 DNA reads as TGTGCCTGGAGTCTCGGACAGGGAAATCAGCCCCAGCATTTT.

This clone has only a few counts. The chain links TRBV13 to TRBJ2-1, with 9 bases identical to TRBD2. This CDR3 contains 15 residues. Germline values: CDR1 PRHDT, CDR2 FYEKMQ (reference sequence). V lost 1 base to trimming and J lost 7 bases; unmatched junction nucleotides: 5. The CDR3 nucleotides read TGTGCCAGCAGCTTAGAGCGGGGGGCGTGGAATGAGCAGTTCTTC. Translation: CASSLERGAWNEQFF.

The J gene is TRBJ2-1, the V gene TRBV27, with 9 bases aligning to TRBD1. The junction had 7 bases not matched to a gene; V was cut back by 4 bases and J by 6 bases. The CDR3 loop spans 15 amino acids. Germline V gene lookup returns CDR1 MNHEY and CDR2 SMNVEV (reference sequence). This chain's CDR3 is CASSSNRGRGNEQFF. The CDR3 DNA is TGTGCCAGCAGTTCGAACAGGGGGCGGGGCAATGAGCAGTTCTTC.

CDR3 nucleotides: TGTGCCAGCAAGGAATACAGTACTGACACCGGGGAGCTGTTTTTT. As protein: CASKEYSTDTGELFF. The V gene is TRBV6-1, the J gene TRBJ2-2, with D unclear. The CDR3 is 15 residues long. The V end was cut by 7 bases, the J end by 3 bases, with 15 bases between. Germline lookup yields CDR1 MNHNS and CDR2 SASEGT.

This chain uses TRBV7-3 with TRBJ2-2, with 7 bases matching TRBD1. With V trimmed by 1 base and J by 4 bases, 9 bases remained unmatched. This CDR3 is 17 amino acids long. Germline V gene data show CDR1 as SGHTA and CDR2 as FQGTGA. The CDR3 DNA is TGTGCCAGCAGCTTAAAGTCGGGACAGATATCCACCGGGGAGCTGTTTTTT. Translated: CASSLKSGQISTGELFF.

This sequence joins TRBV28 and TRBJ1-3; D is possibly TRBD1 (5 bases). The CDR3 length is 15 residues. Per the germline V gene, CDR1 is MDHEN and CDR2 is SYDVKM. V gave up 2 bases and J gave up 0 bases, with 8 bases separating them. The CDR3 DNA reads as TGTGCCAGCAGTTTAGACAGATTCTCTGGAAACACCATATATTTT. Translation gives CASSLDRFSGNTIYF.

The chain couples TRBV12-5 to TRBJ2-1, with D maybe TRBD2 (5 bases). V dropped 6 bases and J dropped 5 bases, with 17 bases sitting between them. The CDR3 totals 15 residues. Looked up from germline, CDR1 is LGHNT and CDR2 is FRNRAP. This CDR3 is CASGLTSSPNNEQFF. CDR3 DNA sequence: TGTGCTAGTGGGCTCACTAGTTCTCCCAACAATGAGCAGTTCTTC.

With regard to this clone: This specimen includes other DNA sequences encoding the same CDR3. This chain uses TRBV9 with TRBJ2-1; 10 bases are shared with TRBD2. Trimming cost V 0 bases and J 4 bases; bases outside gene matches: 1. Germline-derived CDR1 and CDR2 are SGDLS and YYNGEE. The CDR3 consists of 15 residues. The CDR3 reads CASSVAAGGYNEQFF. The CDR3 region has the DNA TGTGCCAGCAGCGTAGCAGCGGGGGGGTACAATGAGCAGTTCTTC.

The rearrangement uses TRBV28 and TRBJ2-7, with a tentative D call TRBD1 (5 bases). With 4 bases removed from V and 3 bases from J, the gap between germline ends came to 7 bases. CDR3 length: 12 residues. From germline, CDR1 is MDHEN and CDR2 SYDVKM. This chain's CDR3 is CASSWGNYEQYF. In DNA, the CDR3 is TGTGCCAGCAGTTGGGGCAACTACGAGCAGTACTTC.

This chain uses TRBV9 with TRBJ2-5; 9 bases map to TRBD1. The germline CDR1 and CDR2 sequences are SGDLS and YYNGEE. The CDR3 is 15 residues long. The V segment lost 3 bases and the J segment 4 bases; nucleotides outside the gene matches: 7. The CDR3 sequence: CASSAGDRGGETQYF. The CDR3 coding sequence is TGTGCCAGCAGCGCAGGTGACAGGGGGGGAGAGACCCAGTACTTC. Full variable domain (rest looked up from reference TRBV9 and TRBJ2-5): DSGVTQTPKHLITATGQRVTLRCSPRSGDLSVYWYQQSLDQGLQFLIQYYNGEERAKGNILERFSAQQFPDLHSELNLSSLELGDSALYFCASSAGDRGGETQYFGPGTRLLVL.

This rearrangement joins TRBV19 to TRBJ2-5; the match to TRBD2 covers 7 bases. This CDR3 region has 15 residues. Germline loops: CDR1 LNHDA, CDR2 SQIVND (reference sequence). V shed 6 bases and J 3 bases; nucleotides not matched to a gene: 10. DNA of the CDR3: TGTGCCAGTAGCCTATCATCGGGACTAAAAGAGACCCAGTACTTC. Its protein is CASSLSSGLKETQYF.

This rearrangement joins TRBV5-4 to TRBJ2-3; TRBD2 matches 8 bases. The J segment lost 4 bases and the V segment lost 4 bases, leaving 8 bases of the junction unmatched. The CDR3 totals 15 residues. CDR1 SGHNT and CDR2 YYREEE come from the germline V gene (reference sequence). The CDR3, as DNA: TGTGCCAGCAGCCCGACGGGGGGGCGAGCAGATACGCAGTATTTT. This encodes CASSPTGGRADTQYF.

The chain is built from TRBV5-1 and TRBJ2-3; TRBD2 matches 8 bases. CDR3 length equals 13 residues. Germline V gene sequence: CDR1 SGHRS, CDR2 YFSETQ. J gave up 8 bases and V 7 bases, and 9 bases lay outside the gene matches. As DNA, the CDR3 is TGCGCCAGCTTTACGTCGGCGGGGGGTACGCAGTATTTT. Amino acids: CASFTSAGGTQYF. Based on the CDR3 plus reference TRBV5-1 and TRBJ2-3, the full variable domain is KAGVTQTPRYLIKTRGQQVTLSCSPISGHRSVSWYQQTPGQGLQFLFEYFSETQRNKGNFPGRFSGRQFSNSRSEMNVSTLELGDSALYLCASFTSAGGTQYFGPGTRLTVL.

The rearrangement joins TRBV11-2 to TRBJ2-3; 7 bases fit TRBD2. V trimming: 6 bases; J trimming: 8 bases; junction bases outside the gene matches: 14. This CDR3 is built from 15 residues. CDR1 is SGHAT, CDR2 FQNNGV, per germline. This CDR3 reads CASSSGGGDPGTQYF. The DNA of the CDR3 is TGTGCCAGCAGTTCGGGGGGAGGGGACCCCGGTACGCAGTATTTT.

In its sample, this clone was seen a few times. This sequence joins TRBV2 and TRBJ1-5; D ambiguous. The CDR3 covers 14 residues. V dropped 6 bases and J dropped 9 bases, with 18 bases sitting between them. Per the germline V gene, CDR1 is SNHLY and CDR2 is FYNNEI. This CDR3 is CASSAVGPSGPQHF. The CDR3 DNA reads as TGTGCCAGCAGCGCGGTGGGTCCCTCGGGGCCCCAGCATTTT.

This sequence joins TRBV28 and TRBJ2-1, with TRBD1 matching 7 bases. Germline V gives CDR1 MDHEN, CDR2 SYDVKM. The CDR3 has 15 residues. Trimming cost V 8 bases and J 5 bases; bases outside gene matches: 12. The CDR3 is CASRGQGTVNNEQFF. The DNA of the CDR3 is TGTGCCAGCCGAGGCCAGGGGACAGTAAACAATGAGCAGTTCTTC.

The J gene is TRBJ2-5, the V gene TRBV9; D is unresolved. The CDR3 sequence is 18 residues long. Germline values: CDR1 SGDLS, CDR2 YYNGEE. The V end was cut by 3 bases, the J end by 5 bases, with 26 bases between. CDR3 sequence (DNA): TGTGCCAGCAGCGCAGTCTGGCGGTGGTCCAGTAGGAATGAGACCCAGTACTTC. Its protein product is CASSAVWRWSSRNETQYF. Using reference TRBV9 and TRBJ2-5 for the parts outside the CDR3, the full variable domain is DSGVTQTPKHLITATGQRVTLRCSPRSGDLSVYWYQQSLDQGLQFLIQYYNGEERAKGNILERFSAQQFPDLHSELNLSSLELGDSALYFCASSAVWRWSSRNETQYFGPGTRLLVL.

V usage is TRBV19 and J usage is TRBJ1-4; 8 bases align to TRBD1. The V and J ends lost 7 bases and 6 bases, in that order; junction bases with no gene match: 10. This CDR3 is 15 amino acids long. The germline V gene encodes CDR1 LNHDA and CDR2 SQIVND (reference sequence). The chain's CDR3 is CASTARDRPYEKLFF. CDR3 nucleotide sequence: TGTGCCAGTACCGCCCGGGACAGGCCTTATGAAAAACTGTTTTTT.

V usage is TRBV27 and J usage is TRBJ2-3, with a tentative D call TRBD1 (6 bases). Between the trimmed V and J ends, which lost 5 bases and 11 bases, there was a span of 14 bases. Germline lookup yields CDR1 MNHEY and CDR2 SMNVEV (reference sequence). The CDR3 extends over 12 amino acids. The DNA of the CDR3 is TGTGCCAGCAGTCAACCTTGGGGACAGCAGTATTTT. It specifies CASSQPWGQQYF.